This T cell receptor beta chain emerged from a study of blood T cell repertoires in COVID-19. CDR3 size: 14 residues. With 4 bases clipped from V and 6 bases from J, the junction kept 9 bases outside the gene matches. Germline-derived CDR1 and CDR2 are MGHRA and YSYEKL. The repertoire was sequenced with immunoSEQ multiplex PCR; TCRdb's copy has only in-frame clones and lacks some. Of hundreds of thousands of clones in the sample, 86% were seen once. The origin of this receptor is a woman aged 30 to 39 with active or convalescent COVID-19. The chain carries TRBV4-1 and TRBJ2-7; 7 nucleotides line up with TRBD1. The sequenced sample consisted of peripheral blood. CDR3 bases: TGCGCCAGCAGCCGCTCGGACAGGTCGCGCGAGCAGTACTTC. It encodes CASSRSDRSREQYF.